What follows are 9 T cell receptor beta chains derived from one specimen sequenced in a study of OX40 agonist ivuxolimab in advanced cancers. The repertoire was sequenced with immunoSEQ multiplex PCR; TCRdb's copy has only in-frame clones and lacks some. This sample has fewer than 40,000 clones, with roughly nine tenths found just once. The source was CD4+ or CD8+ T cells sorted from blood, collected in a trial of the OX40 agonist ivuxolimab. The origin of the receptors is an adult with an advanced solid tumor such as melanoma, head and neck, liver or kidney cancer.

This sequence joins TRBV2 and TRBJ2-1, with 7 nucleotides matching TRBD2. This CDR3 is built from 17 residues. Trimming removed 10 bases from V and 8 bases from J; junction bases left unmatched: 23. From germline, CDR1 is SNHLY and CDR2 FYNNEI. Here the CDR3 reads CAIKGDLGGAAFDEQFF. The DNA of the CDR3 is TGTGCCATCAAAGGGGATTTGGGAGGGGCTGCATTCGATGAGCAGTTCTTC. The whole variable domain, filled in from reference TRBV2 and TRBJ2-1, reads EPEVTQTPSHQVTQMGQEVILRCVPISNHLYFYWYRQILGQKVEFLVSFYNNEISEKSEIFDDQFSVERPDGSNFTLKIRSTKLEDSAMYFCAIKGDLGGAAFDEQFFGPGTRLTVL.

The chain carries TRBV5-1 and TRBJ1-1, with 8 bases fitting TRBD1. Germline values: CDR1 SGHRS, CDR2 YFSETQ. CDR3 size: 16 residues. After removal of 5 bases from V and 1 base from J, the junction contained 10 bases not matched to a gene. The CDR3 DNA reads as TGCGCCAGCAGATATGTGACCGGGACAGGGAACACTGAAGCTTTCTTT. This codes for CASRYVTGTGNTEAFF.

The rearrangement joins TRBV13 to TRBJ2-3; 11 nucleotides line up with TRBD2. After removal of 0 bases from V and 4 bases from J, the junction contained 15 bases not matched to a gene. Germline CDR1 is PRHDT and CDR2 is FYEKMQ (reference sequence). CDR3 length: 20 residues. This CDR3 reads CASSLGMRASGRSLPDTQYF. The CDR3 DNA follows: TGTGCCAGCAGCTTAGGCATGCGTGCTAGCGGGAGGTCCCTACCAGATACGCAGTATTTT.

This rearrangement joins TRBV19 to TRBJ2-1; a weak D match, TRBD1 (6 bases). This CDR3 is built from 16 residues. V lost 7 bases and J lost 9, with 25 bases in between. Germline values: CDR1 LNHDA, CDR2 SQIVND (reference sequence). The CDR3 here is CASTPLGQTGRVEQFF. CDR3 in DNA: TGTGCCAGTACCCCCTTAGGACAGACCGGACGTGTTGAGCAGTTCTTC.

The rearrangement joins TRBV27 to TRBJ1-1; D unclear. The V and J ends lost 1 base and 6 bases respectively, with 9 bases between them. The CDR3 runs 13 residues. The germline V gene has CDR1 MNHEY and CDR2 SMNVEV (reference sequence). Here the CDR3 reads CASSLFGSSEAFF. Here the CDR3 DNA reads TGTGCCAGCAGTTTATTCGGCAGCTCTGAAGCTTTCTTT.

In regard to this clone: At the DNA level, this CDR3 is encoded by other sequences in the same sample as well. The J gene is TRBJ2-6, the V gene TRBV9; no reliable D call. Between the trimmed V and J ends, which lost 3 bases and 2 bases, there was a span of 0 bases. CDR1 SGDLS and CDR2 YYNGEE come from the germline V gene. This CDR3 is 12 amino acids long. CDR3 region: CASSAGANVLTF. The CDR3 nucleotides read TGTGCCAGCAGCGCTGGGGCCAACGTCCTGACTTTC.

For this clone: Because the CDR3's place on the DNA is in doubt, the DNA is left out and the CDR3 is given as listed by TCRdb. The genes are TRBV27 and TRBJ1-5. The CDR3 sequence runs 18 residues, both termini included. The germline V gene encodes CDR1 MNHEY and CDR2 SMNVEV (reference sequence). The CDR3 reads CASTTSPGVCEAISPSIF.

The J gene is TRBJ2-3, the V gene TRBV9, with TRBD2 identical over 12 bases. V lost 0 bases, J lost 5 bases, and 4 bases stayed unmatched. CDR1 and CDR2 (germline): SGDLS, YYNGEE. The CDR3 runs to 16 residues. The CDR3 nucleotides are TGTGCCAGCAGCGTAGCGAGACTAGCGGGAGAAGATACGCAGTATTTT. Translating gives CASSVARLAGEDTQYF.

This clone was detected a few times. The chain recombines TRBV19 with TRBJ1-2, with D unresolved. Per germline, CDR1 LNHDA and CDR2 SQIVND (reference sequence). The germline V and J ends were trimmed by 0 bases and 7 bases, with 3 bases remaining between them. The CDR3 length is 11 residues. The CDR3 DNA follows: TGTGCCAGTAGTATAGAGCGTGGCTACACCTTC. Protein product: CASSIERGYTF.